The 6 T cell receptor beta chains below come from one sample, sequenced in a study of healthy donors' naive CD4 and CD8 T cells. A linear amplification protocol produced the TCR libraries from 500 ng of total RNA. TCRdb passed the reads through MiXCR, listing each CDR3 protein once. The sample includes some 190,000 distinct CDR3 sequences, nearly 75% of them seen just once. The sample consisted of naive CD4+ and CD8+ T cells sorted from blood, pooled from several donors. Receptors originate from a pool of human donors in good health; the sample pools cells from several healthy donors.

The rearrangement joins TRBV12-3 or TRBV12-4 to TRBJ2-5, with 7 bases matching TRBD1. CDR3 length equals 15 residues. V was pared by 4 bases and J by 6 bases, with 11 bases of the junction left unmatched. The DNA for the CDR3 is TGTGCCAGCAGTTCAATCCAGGGACAGTCGAAGACCCAGTACTTC. The encoded protein is CASSSIQGQSKTQYF.

The J gene is TRBJ2-7, the V gene TRBV10-3, with D maybe TRBD2 (6 bases). The CDR3 extends over 14 amino acids. Trimming shortened V by 3 bases and J by 4 bases, and 13 bases separated the two germline ends. Germline assignment: CDR1 ENHRY and CDR2 SYGVKD. The CDR3 DNA is TGTGCCATCAGTGATGGGGCAGGAGGGTACGAGCAGTACTTC. Protein sequence: CAISDGAGGYEQYF.

The V and J genes are TRBV5-4 and TRBJ1-1, with a possible D match to TRBD1 (5 bases). CDR1 SGHNT and CDR2 YYREEE come from the germline V gene (reference sequence). V dropped 4 bases and J dropped 5 bases, with 9 bases sitting between them. This CDR3 has 12 residues. CDR3 loop: CASSAQGTEAFF. Here the CDR3 DNA reads TGTGCCAGCAGCGCCCAGGGAACTGAAGCTTTCTTT. The complete variable domain, with remaining parts taken from reference TRBV5-4 and TRBJ1-1, reads ETGVTQSPTHLIKTRGQQVTLRCSSQSGHNTVSWYQQALGQGPQFIFQYYREEENGRGNFPPRFSGLQFPNYSSELNVNALELDDSALYLCASSAQGTEAFFGQGTRLTVV.

This sequence joins TRBV5-6 and TRBJ1-1, with a tentative D call TRBD1 (6 bases). V lost 4 bases and J 4 bases, leaving 14 bases between the germline ends. The CDR3 sequence is 14 residues long. Germline V gene lookup returns CDR1 SGHDT and CDR2 YYEEEE. The CDR3 region has the DNA TGTGCCAGCAGCCCGCCACAGGGTGCCACTGAAGCTTTCTTT. It specifies CASSPPQGATEAFF. Supplemented by reference TRBV5-6 and TRBJ1-1, the full variable domain reads DAGVTQSPTHLIKTRGQQVTLRCSPKSGHDTVSWYQQALGQGPQFIFQYYEEEERQRGNFPDRFSGHQFPNYSSELNVNALLLGDSALYLCASSPPQGATEAFFGQGTRLTVV.

This chain links TRBV29-1 with TRBJ2-3, with unresolved D. The germline V gene has CDR1 SQVTM and CDR2 ANQGSEA. The CDR3 sequence is 13 residues long. Trimming left V 7 bases short and J 2 bases short, with 13 bases between. This CDR3 reads CSGEKENTDTQYF. CDR3 nucleotides: TGCAGCGGCGAGAAGGAGAACACAGATACGCAGTATTTT.

The gene calls are TRBV5-6 and TRBJ2-7, with TRBD1 matching over 7 bases. Germline V gives CDR1 SGHDT, CDR2 YYEEEE. Losses at the gene ends were 5 bases for V and 0 bases for J; bases not matched to a gene: 8. The CDR3 has 15 amino acids. CDR3 in amino acids: CASSFPGQSSYEQYF. The DNA for the CDR3 is TGTGCCAGCAGTTTTCCGGGACAGAGCTCCTACGAGCAGTACTTC.